This is a list of T cell receptor beta chains from one sample in a study of T cell clonotyping in hematopoietic cell transplantation. Here immunoSEQ multiplex PCR was the method, and the copy in TCRdb shows in-frame clones only, minus some. Here the sample spans fewer than 9,000 clones, roughly 89% being singletons. Sample: PBMCs, taken 100 days after allogeneic stem cell transplant. Every receptor here comes from a male patient in his fifties who had an allogeneic stem cell transplant from a related donor, so the T cells may come from the graft donor. Some clones in this sample may be carry-over from other donors' samples. Both conserved end residues are part of each CDR3.

v_gene: TRBV27
j_gene: TRBJ2-3
CDR3aa: CASSLSMRADTQYF

v_gene: TRBV4-1
j_gene: TRBJ1-1
CDR3aa: CASSQEGALEAFF

v_gene: TRBV29-1
j_gene: TRBJ1-6
CDR3aa: CSVLDRVNSPLHF

v_gene: TRBV5-6
j_gene: TRBJ2-7
CDR3aa: CASSPGWGREQYF

v_gene: TRBV25-1
j_gene: TRBJ2-5
CDR3aa: CASSEWQTQYF

v_gene: TRBV5-4
j_gene: TRBJ2-7
CDR3aa: CASTTRLAGAHYEQYF

v_gene: TRBV19
j_gene: TRBJ2-7
CDR3aa: CASSKDRGTYEQYF

v_gene: TRBV5-6
j_gene: TRBJ1-2
CDR3aa: CASTEDSPNYGYTF

v_gene: TRBV7-9
j_gene: TRBJ2-5
CDR3aa: CASMAQETQYF

v_gene: TRBV10-1
j_gene: TRBJ2-2
CDR3aa: CASSELNTGELFF

v_gene: TRBV7-9
j_gene: TRBJ1-4
CDR3aa: CASSPSGTGSKLFF

v_gene: TRBV19
j_gene: TRBJ1-3
CDR3aa: CASSIDHGNTIYF

v_gene: TRBV14
j_gene: TRBJ1-4
CDR3aa: CASSQLGATNEKLFF

v_gene: TRBV9
j_gene: TRBJ2-5
CDR3aa: CASSVARDETQYF

v_gene: TRBV7-2
j_gene: TRBJ1-3
CDR3aa: CASSGRIPGNTIYF

v_gene: TRBV20-1
j_gene: TRBJ1-2
CDR3aa: CSAHDQVNTF

v_gene: TRBV27
j_gene: TRBJ2-2
CDR3aa: CATTTTNTGELFF

v_gene: TRBV6-1
j_gene: TRBJ1-1
CDR3aa: CASSGQGNGEAFF

v_gene: TRBV2
j_gene: TRBJ1-3
CDR3aa: CATGSSGNTIYF

v_gene: TRBV30
j_gene: TRBJ1-1
CDR3aa: CAGTEGYNTEAFF

v_gene: TRBV29-1
j_gene: TRBJ2-4
CDR3aa: CSVAPQLAHMIDLPPAKNIQYF

v_gene: TRBV9
j_gene: TRBJ2-2
CDR3aa: CASSISQGNTGELFF

v_gene: TRBV29-1
j_gene: TRBJ2-2
CDR3aa: CSADPSGTGDGSTGELFF

v_gene: TRBV7-8
j_gene: TRBJ1-2
CDR3aa: CASSSGRLNYGYTF

v_gene: TRBV29-1
j_gene: TRBJ1-2
CDR3aa: CSVESPPRQGHTNYGYTF

v_gene: TRBV30
j_gene: TRBJ2-7
CDR3aa: CAWSVGYEQYF

v_gene: TRBV5-4
j_gene: TRBJ1-3
CDR3aa: CASSLSGNTIYF

v_gene: TRBV19
j_gene: TRBJ1-5
CDR3aa: CASSFVAVGNQPQHF

v_gene: TRBV30
j_gene: TRBJ2-7
CDR3aa: CAYSTGTTPLEQYF

v_gene: TRBV4-3
j_gene: TRBJ1-5
CDR3aa: CASSQDRHQPQHF

v_gene: TRBV9
j_gene: TRBJ2-5
CDR3aa: CASSVEETQYF

v_gene: TRBV30
j_gene: TRBJ1-6
CDR3aa: CAWTGSLASPLHF

v_gene: TRBV2
j_gene: TRBJ1-5
CDR3aa: CASSLDNLNQPQHF

v_gene: TRBV11-2
j_gene: TRBJ2-5
CDR3aa: CASSTGTRQETQYF

v_gene: TRBV28
j_gene: TRBJ2-1
CDR3aa: CASSISGRNDNEQFF

v_gene: TRBV5-4
j_gene: TRBJ2-7
CDR3aa: CASSPDGGYEQYF

v_gene: TRBV7-6
j_gene: TRBJ1-6
CDR3aa: CASSLLKAGPNSPLHF